Shown below are 21 T cell receptor beta chains from a single sample sequenced in a study of regulatory T cells in long-lasting Graves disease. The time point here: persistent/refractory GD, antithyroid drugs over 5 years with positive TRAb. RNA extracted from PBMCs served as the sequencing template. TCR beta libraries were built with iRepertoire HTBI primers and Arm-PCR of CDR3 regions. A single record per CDR3 protein comes from TCRdb applying MiXCR to the multiplex PCR reads. Among about 470,000 distinct CDR3 sequences listed, about 22% were seen once. This material consisted of peripheral blood mononuclear cells (PBMCs), taken when the disease was refractory, from a patient treated with antithyroid drugs. The receptors stem from a female donor with Graves disease.

This clonotype was counted ten times or more. This chain uses TRBV28 with TRBJ1-4; 11 positions match TRBD1. This CDR3 spans 17 amino acids. The trim removed 3 bases at V and 0 bases at J, leaving 3 bases unmatched. The germline CDR1 and CDR2 sequences are MDHEN and SYDVKM. CDR3 bases: TGTGCCAGCAGTTTCCCGGGACAGGGGGCAACTAATGAAAAACTGTTTTTT. This encodes CASSFPGQGATNEKLFF.

This clonotype was found many times. This chain joins TRBV6-2 or TRBV6-3 and TRBJ1-6; 8 bases map to TRBD1. Germline trimming cut 10 bases from V and 2 bases from J; bases unmatched to any gene: 16. This CDR3 has 18 residues. Per the germline V gene, CDR1 is MNHEY and CDR2 is SVGEGT. The CDR3 sequence is CATPMCRTGKTYNSPLHF. DNA of the CDR3: TGTGCCACCCCAATGTGCCGGACAGGGAAGACCTATAATTCACCCCTCCACTTT.

The chain links TRBV20-1 to TRBJ1-1; the match to TRBD1 covers 9 bases. V was pared by 3 bases and J by 3 bases, with 14 bases of the junction left unmatched. Germline-derived CDR1 and CDR2 are DFQATT and SNEGSKA (reference sequence). This CDR3 has 17 residues. CDR3 nucleotide sequence: TGCAGTGCTAGGTCCTATCGGGACAGGGTCCCGGACACTGAAGCTTTCTTT. Translating it yields CSARSYRDRVPDTEAFF.

The genes are TRBV6-2 or TRBV6-3 and TRBJ1-1; 7 bases are a match to TRBD1. V lost 4 bases, J lost 3 bases, and 14 bases stayed unmatched. This CDR3 has 17 residues. Germline V CDR1 and CDR2: MNHEY, SVGEGT. CDR3 protein: CASSSGQDVGADTEAFF. CDR3 DNA: TGTGCCAGCAGTTCCGGACAGGATGTCGGTGCCGACACTGAAGCTTTCTTT.

This clonotype was recorded a few times. The chain employs TRBV30 and TRBJ1-3; D gene ambiguous. The CDR3 is 11 residues long. V dropped 3 bases and J dropped 7 bases, with 7 bases sitting between them. Germline CDR1 GTSNPN, CDR2 SVGIG (reference sequence). The CDR3 nucleotides are TGTGCCTGGAGCTATTTGAACACCATATATTTT. This sequence encodes CAWSYLNTIYF.

In regard to this clonotype: A read error may explain this, as a much larger clone is one base away. The V call is TRBV6-2 or TRBV6-3, the J call TRBJ1-1; 7 nucleotides line up with TRBD1. Trimming cost V 8 bases and J 1 base; bases outside gene matches: 4. Germline values: CDR1 MNHEY, CDR2 SVGEGT. The CDR3 sequence is 13 residues long. The CDR3 nucleotides read TGTGCCAGCGGCGGACAGGCGAACACTGAAGCTTTCTTT. It is translated as CASGGQANTEAFF.

This clonotype was counted ten times or more. The V call is TRBV12-3 or TRBV12-4, the J call TRBJ1-1; tentative D call: TRBD1 (6 bases). V gave up 5 bases and J gave up 3 bases, with 10 bases separating them. The CDR3 extends over 13 amino acids. CDR3 coding DNA: TGTGCCAGCAGTCCGGGGGGCTACACTGAAGCTTTCTTT. Its protein product is CASSPGGYTEAFF.

In its sample, this clonotype was seen many times. This chain joins TRBV28 and TRBJ2-5; TRBD1 might be the D (6 bases). The CDR3 is 17 residues long. From germline, CDR1 is MDHEN and CDR2 SYDVKM. Trimming removed 2 bases at V and 2 bases at J, with 18 bases between. CDR3 nucleotide sequence: TGTGCCAGCAGTTTAGATAGGGCAGGGGTCTTTCAAGAGACCCAGTACTTC. Amino acid sequence: CASSLDRAGVFQETQYF.

The rearrangement links TRBV6-5 to TRBJ1-5; D uncertain. CDR3 size: 16 residues. V lost 2 bases to trimming and J lost 4 bases, with 15 bases between them. Germline V gives CDR1 MNHEY, CDR2 SVGAGI. The CDR3 DNA reads TGTGCCAGCAGTTACCCCAGTCAGGCTGGGAATCAGCCCCAGCATTTT. Protein product: CASSYPSQAGNQPQHF.

This clonotype appeared many times. The chain couples TRBV28 to TRBJ1-4, with D unclear. In germline, CDR1 is MDHEN, CDR2 SYDVKM. The CDR3 has 16 residues. The ends were cut back, 1 base at V and 0 bases at J, with 9 bases in the middle. In DNA form, the CDR3 reads TGTGCCAGCAGTTTATCCGGACTGTCAACTAATGAAAAACTGTTTTTT. This translates into CASSLSGLSTNEKLFF.

With regard to this clonotype: A much larger clone differs by one base, so this may be a read error. The conserved closing phenylalanine or tryptophan is absent in this CDR3, likely reflecting a read error. V is TRBV7-2 and J is TRBJ2-7, with a tentative D call TRBD1 (5 bases). With 7 bases removed from V and 1 base from J, the gap between germline ends came to 8 bases. The germline gives CDR1 SGHTA, CDR2 FQGNSA. The length of the CDR3 is 12 residues. CDR3 sequence reads: CASKGRSYEQYL. CDR3 nucleotide sequence: TGTGCCAGCAAGGGGCGTTCCTACGAGCAGTACCTC.

This chain links TRBV6-2 or TRBV6-3 with TRBJ2-7, with no clear D. V lost 3 bases and J lost 3, with 21 bases in between. Germline V gene lookup returns CDR1 MNHEY and CDR2 SVGEGT. The CDR3 extends over 17 amino acids. CDR3 in amino acids: CASSYPDRSALDYEQYF. In nucleotides, the CDR3 is TGTGCCAGCAGTTATCCAGATCGGTCTGCTCTTGACTACGAGCAGTACTTC.

Many counts were recorded for this clonotype. The rearrangement links TRBV15 to TRBJ1-1; tentatively, D is TRBD1 (6 bases). The CDR3 is made up of 14 amino acids. V was trimmed by 9 bases and J by 1 base, leaving 15 bases between them. Germline loops: CDR1 LNHNV, CDR2 YYDKDF (reference sequence). CDR3 residues: CATGPSQGNTEAFF. CDR3 sequence (DNA): TGTGCCACAGGCCCCTCACAGGGGAACACTGAAGCTTTCTTT.

This clonotype was observed at least ten times. This rearrangement joins TRBV11-2 to TRBJ1-1; D may be TRBD1 (6 bases). V was shortened by 3 bases and J by 0 bases, with 14 bases between the two germline ends. The CDR3 loop spans 16 amino acids. Germline V gene data show CDR1 as SGHAT and CDR2 as FQNNGV. CDR3 nucleotides: TGTGCCAGCAGCTTCCTCGGGGGGCCAATGAACACTGAAGCTTTCTTT. Translated: CASSFLGGPMNTEAFF.

This clonotype turned up a few times. This chain uses TRBV29-1 with TRBJ2-7; TRBD2 matches at 14 bases. V gave up 7 bases and J gave up 5 bases; unmatched junction bases: 7. This CDR3 is built from 14 residues. Germline lookup yields CDR1 SQVTM and CDR2 ANQGSEA. The CDR3 protein is CSAQGTSGSHEQYF. For the CDR3, the DNA is TGCAGCGCCCAGGGGACTAGCGGGAGTCACGAGCAGTACTTC.

This clonotype appeared a few times. The V and J genes are TRBV6-1 and TRBJ1-2; 12 bases are shared with TRBD1. This CDR3 contains 16 residues. From germline, CDR1 is MNHNS and CDR2 SASEGT. J lost 7 bases, V lost 5 bases, and 11 bases had no gene match. The CDR3 reads CASSPPGTGGFRGYTF. As DNA, the CDR3 is TGTGCCAGCAGTCCTCCCGGGACAGGGGGCTTTCGTGGCTACACCTTC.

This clonotype showed up just a few times. The chain employs TRBV29-1 and TRBJ1-1; 7 nucleotides agree with TRBD1. Per germline, CDR1 SQVTM and CDR2 ANQGSEA. The junction had 8 bases not matched to a gene; V was cut back by 5 bases and J by 5 bases. The CDR3 is 13 amino acids. CDR3: CSVLGQLLTEAFF. In DNA form, the CDR3 reads TGCAGCGTTTTGGGACAGTTGCTTACTGAAGCTTTCTTT. Variable domain in full (rest from reference TRBV29-1 and TRBJ1-1): SAVISQKPSRDICQRGTSLTIQCQVDSQVTMMFWYRQQPGQSLTLIATANQGSEATYESGFVIDKFPISRPNLTFSTLTVSNMSPEDSSIYLCSVLGQLLTEAFFGQGTRLTVV.

This chain joins TRBV29-1 and TRBJ1-2; maybe TRBD1 (6 bases). V was pared by 4 bases and J by 8 bases, with 14 bases between. CDR3 size: 12 residues. Germline values: CDR1 SQVTM, CDR2 ANQGSEA. Here the CDR3 reads CSVGGDTEGYTF. As DNA, the CDR3 is TGCAGCGTTGGAGGGGACACGGAGGGCTACACCTTC.

The gene calls are TRBV4-1 and TRBJ2-7, with 11 positions matching TRBD1. CDR3 length equals 16 residues. Germline values: CDR1 MGHRA, CDR2 YSYEKL. After removal of 1 base from V and 0 bases from J, the junction contained 2 bases not matched to a gene. The CDR3 nucleotides read TGCGCCAGCAGCCAAGGGGGACAGGGGGGCTCCTACGAGCAGTACTTC. Translating gives CASSQGGQGGSYEQYF.

Concerning this clonotype itself: One junction end disagrees with the germline gene, perhaps due to a read error. J is TRBJ1-2 and V is TRBV5-5, with D maybe TRBD1 (5 bases). This CDR3 contains 18 residues. Germline V gene data show CDR1 as SGHKS and CDR2 as YYEKEE (reference sequence). The CDR3 reads CASSLEILGLHPNYDYTF. CDR3 DNA sequence: TGTGCCAGCAGCTTGGAGATTTTGGGGCTCCACCCAAACTATGACTACACCTTC.

This clonotype has more than one count but fewer than ten. The V gene is TRBV9, the J gene TRBJ2-5, with D possibly TRBD1 on 7 matching bases. The J call is doubtful: the DNA matches TRBJ2-1 better. This CDR3 comprises 17 residues. Per germline, CDR1 SGDLS and CDR2 YYNGEE. CDR3 loop: CASSFGGGTDNNNEQFF. The CDR3 region has the DNA TGTGCCAGCAGCTTCGGAGGGGGGACAGATAATAACAATGAGCAGTTCTTC.